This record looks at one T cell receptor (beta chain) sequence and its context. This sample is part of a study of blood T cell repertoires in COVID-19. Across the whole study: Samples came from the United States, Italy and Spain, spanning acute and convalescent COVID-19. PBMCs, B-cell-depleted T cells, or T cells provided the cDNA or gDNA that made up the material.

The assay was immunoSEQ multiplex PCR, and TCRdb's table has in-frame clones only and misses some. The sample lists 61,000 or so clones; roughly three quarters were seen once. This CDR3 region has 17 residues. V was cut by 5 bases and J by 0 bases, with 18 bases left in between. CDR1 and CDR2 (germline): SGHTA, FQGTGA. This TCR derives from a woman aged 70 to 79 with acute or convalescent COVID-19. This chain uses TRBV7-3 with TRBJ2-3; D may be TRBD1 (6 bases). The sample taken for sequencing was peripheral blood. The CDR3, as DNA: TGTGCCAGCAGCCACCACCCGCTCGGGACAAGCACAGATACGCAGTATTTT. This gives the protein CASSHHPLGTSTDTQYF.